Listed below are T cell receptor beta chains from one sample, sequenced in a study of neoadjuvant anti-PD-1 for oral cavity cancer. Libraries were prepared by immunoSEQ multiplex PCR; TCRdb keeps only in-frame clonotypes and omits some of them. Counted here are about 10,000 clones, around three fifths occurring once; the ten biggest clones make up about 8%. The specimen was tumor tissue, collected after nivolumab (anti-PD-1) treatment. These receptors were obtained from a person aged 35-80 years with oral cavity squamous cell carcinoma. Both conserved end residues are part of each CDR3. D genes are given only for firm matches. For some rows the clone size is stated as once, few or many, or as a class when expanded; others skip it.

J,V,D,size,CDR3,DNA
TRBJ2-5,TRBV5-1,TRBD2,NA,CASTSTSGLETQYF,TGCGCCAGCACTAGTACTAGCGGTTTAGAGACCCAGTACTTC
TRBJ2-2,TRBV11-3,NA,NA,CASRASPETGELFF,TGTGCCAGCAGGGCAAGCCCGGAAACCGGGGAGCTGTTTTTT
TRBJ1-2,TRBV5-5,TRBD1,NA,CASSLDLQGPYGYTF,TGTGCCAGCAGCTTAGACCTACAGGGGCCCTATGGCTACACCTTC
TRBJ1-1,TRBV11-2,NA,NA,CASSFFSGPRFEAFF,TGTGCCAGCAGCTTTTTCTCGGGACCTCGCTTTGAAGCTTTCTTT
TRBJ2-1,TRBV9,NA,NA,CASSVGVSGSSYNEQFF,TGTGCCAGCAGCGTAGGGGTTAGCGGTAGCTCCTACAATGAGCAGTTCTTC
TRBJ1-6,TRBV5-7,NA,NA,CASRLTPRGYRSPLHF,TGTGCCAGCAGATTGACCCCCCGGGGCTACCGATCACCCCTCCACTTT
TRBJ1-3,TRBV19,NA,NA,CASSRETAGNTIYF,TGTGCCAGTAGTCGGGAGACTGCTGGAAACACCATATATTTT
TRBJ1-1,TRBV5-1,NA,NA,CASSDRGKRDTEAFF,TGCGCCAGCAGCGATCGGGGGAAGCGGGACACTGAAGCTTTCTTT
TRBJ2-1,TRBV28,TRBD2,few,CASLGGLAHNEQFF,TGTGCCAGCTTAGGGGGACTAGCCCACAATGAGCAGTTCTTC
TRBJ1-2,TRBV6-4,NA,NA,CASPPRGLDYYGYTF,TGTGCCAGCCCACCAAGAGGACTCGACTACTATGGCTACACCTTC
TRBJ1-3,TRBV11-2,NA,NA,CASSLGQGISGNTIYF,TGTGCCAGCAGCTTAGGTCAGGGCATCTCTGGAAACACCATATATTTT
TRBJ2-3,TRBV13,NA,NA,CASSFLTRGDTQYF,TGTGCCAGCAGCTTCTTAACTCGGGGAGATACGCAGTATTTT
TRBJ2-3,TRBV18,TRBD1,NA,CASSLGQGGDTQYF,TGTGCCAGCTCCCTCGGACAGGGGGGAGATACGCAGTATTTT
TRBJ1-2,TRBV11-2,NA,NA,CASSLMTGTWSNYGYTF,TGTGCCAGCAGTCTCATGACCGGGACCTGGAGCAACTATGGCTACACCTTC
TRBJ2-1,TRBV18,NA,few,CASSPWDEQFF,TGTGCCAGCTCCCCTTGGGATGAGCAGTTCTTC
TRBJ2-1,TRBV11-2,NA,NA,CASSFGLRNEQFF,TGTGCCAGCAGCTTCGGCCTACGGAATGAGCAGTTCTTC
TRBJ1-1,TRBV28,TRBD1,NA,CASSPGGLNTEAFF,TGTGCCAGCAGTCCAGGGGGCTTGAACACTGAAGCTTTCTTT
TRBJ2-1,TRBV27,TRBD1,once,CASSDRQGIIQFF,TGTGCCAGCAGTGACCGACAGGGGATCATCCAGTTCTTC
TRBJ2-7,TRBV5-1,TRBD2,few,CASSPGTSGDEQYF,TGCGCCAGCAGCCCCGGGACTAGCGGAGACGAGCAGTACTTC
TRBJ1-6,TRBV2,NA,NA,CASISQGSDNSPLHF,TGTGCCAGCATCTCGCAGGGGTCGGATAATTCACCCCTCCACTTT
TRBJ2-6,TRBV9,NA,NA,CASSVSPSSGLTF,TGTGCCAGCAGCGTATCCCCGTCCAGCGGCCTGACTTTC
TRBJ2-5,TRBV5-6,NA,NA,CASFDDKETQYF,TGTGCCAGCTTTGACGATAAAGAGACCCAGTACTTC
TRBJ1-5,TRBV7-9,NA,once,CASSSGSTQPQHF,TGTGCCAGCAGCTCAGGGAGCACTCAGCCCCAGCATTTT
TRBJ2-1,TRBV28,NA,large,CASSYGEQFF,TGTGCCAGCAGTTACGGTGAGCAGTTCTTC
TRBJ2-1,TRBV5-8,NA,NA,CASSRRGTQINEQFF,TGTGCCAGCAGCCGGAGGGGGACACAGATCAATGAGCAGTTCTTC
TRBJ2-2,TRBV2,NA,NA,CASSERVAGELFF,TGTGCCAGCAGTGAAAGGGTAGCCGGGGAGCTGTTTTTT
TRBJ2-1,TRBV7-9,NA,NA,CASSLTFRPRDNEQFF,TGTGCCAGCAGCTTAACGTTCAGGCCACGGGACAATGAGCAGTTCTTC
TRBJ1-2,TRBV5-4,TRBD1,NA,CASNPGQGAGEGYTF,TGTGCCAGCAACCCGGGACAGGGGGCCGGGGAAGGCTACACCTTC
TRBJ2-5,TRBV30,NA,NA,CAWSQKGVWETQYF,TGTGCCTGGAGCCAAAAGGGGGTCTGGGAGACCCAGTACTTC
TRBJ2-1,TRBV21-1,NA,NA,CASSNTGVSGGGWYEQFF,TGTGCCAGCAGCAACACAGGTGTATCAGGGGGAGGGTGGTATGAGCAGTTCTTC
TRBJ2-2,TRBV6-5,NA,NA,CASSGSPYTGELFF,TGTGCCAGCAGCGGGTCCCCGTACACCGGGGAGCTGTTTTTT
TRBJ2-7,TRBV30,NA,NA,CAWSVKGGRSYEQYF,TGTGCCTGGAGTGTTAAAGGCGGTAGATCCTACGAGCAGTACTTC
TRBJ2-3,TRBV5-4,TRBD1,NA,CASSLGTELRISTDTQYF,TGTGCCAGCAGCTTAGGGACAGAGCTCAGAATCAGCACAGATACGCAGTATTTT
TRBJ2-2,TRBV15,NA,NA,CATSRGGTANTGELFF,TGTGCCACCAGCAGGGGCGGGACAGCGAACACCGGGGAGCTGTTTTTT
TRBJ2-1,TRBV27,NA,NA,CASTPVGSYNEQFF,TGTGCCAGCACCCCGGTGGGCTCCTACAATGAGCAGTTCTTC
TRBJ2-7,TRBV11-2,TRBD1,NA,CASSQRQGYEQYF,TGTGCCAGCAGCCAAAGACAGGGCTACGAGCAGTACTTC
TRBJ2-6,TRBV14,NA,NA,CASSQGWGPGANVLTF,TGTGCCAGCAGCCAGGGATGGGGCCCTGGGGCCAACGTCCTGACTTTC